Listed below are T cell receptor beta chains from one sample, sequenced in a study of OX40 agonist ivuxolimab in advanced cancers. Generated by immunoSEQ multiplex PCR, the TCRdb table keeps only in-frame clones and is missing some. The repertoire has 90,000 to 100,000 clones, 88% of them found once; the top ten carry over 0.65%. Sequencing was performed on CD4+ or CD8+ T cells sorted from blood, taken in a trial of the OX40 agonist ivuxolimab. Source of these receptors: an adult with an advanced solid tumor such as melanoma, head and neck, liver or kidney cancer. Both conserved end residues are trimmed from each CDR3. Fields, in order: J gene, V gene, CDR3 protein.

j_call: TRBJ1-2; v_call: TRBV27; cdr3_aa: ASSSLGQGASGYT
j_call: TRBJ2-5; v_call: TRBV30; cdr3_aa: AWSASTRGFQETQY
j_call: TRBJ2-2; v_call: TRBV29-1; cdr3_aa: SVGHYTGELF
j_call: TRBJ2-6; v_call: TRBV18; cdr3_aa: ASSRSSSGANVLT
j_call: TRBJ2-2; v_call: TRBV19; cdr3_aa: ASSTPSGRPPGELF
j_call: TRBJ2-6; v_call: TRBV11-2; cdr3_aa: ASSRLSGANVLT
j_call: TRBJ1-3; v_call: TRBV5-1; cdr3_aa: ASSAAERNTIY
j_call: TRBJ2-2; v_call: TRBV10-3; cdr3_aa: AISRDREGYTGELF
j_call: TRBJ1-3; v_call: TRBV10-3; cdr3_aa: AISETAGNTIY
j_call: TRBJ2-5; v_call: TRBV5-6; cdr3_aa: ASSLAGVWDGETQY
j_call: TRBJ1-2; v_call: TRBV18; cdr3_aa: ASSPGDWAYGYT
j_call: TRBJ2-2; v_call: TRBV2; cdr3_aa: ASSSEADTGELF
j_call: TRBJ2-3; v_call: TRBV11-2; cdr3_aa: ASKSGGGDTQY
j_call: TRBJ1-1; v_call: TRBV12-5; cdr3_aa: ASATGTDTEAF
j_call: TRBJ1-2; v_call: TRBV6-1; cdr3_aa: ASLRDGYGYT
j_call: TRBJ1-1; v_call: TRBV7-2; cdr3_aa: ASSLVVGVSTEAF
j_call: TRBJ1-6; v_call: TRBV20-1; cdr3_aa: SEVNSPLH
j_call: TRBJ1-3; v_call: TRBV30; cdr3_aa: AWRPPSGNTIY
j_call: TRBJ1-1; v_call: TRBV19; cdr3_aa: ASKPVLAPGTEAF
j_call: TRBJ1-1; v_call: TRBV14; cdr3_aa: ASSQITKEAF
j_call: TRBJ2-2; v_call: TRBV5-1; cdr3_aa: ASSPGLAGVTGELF
j_call: TRBJ2-1; v_call: TRBV9; cdr3_aa: ASSVEGSGSNEQF
j_call: TRBJ2-7; v_call: TRBV28; cdr3_aa: ASGGGGYEQY
j_call: TRBJ1-4; v_call: TRBV6-1; cdr3_aa: ATGFATNEKLF
j_call: TRBJ2-1; v_call: TRBV19; cdr3_aa: ASSIASGSYNEQF
j_call: TRBJ1-4; v_call: TRBV10-1; cdr3_aa: ASSDRRTGGEKLF
j_call: TRBJ1-1; v_call: TRBV6-5; cdr3_aa: ASTSPRESTEAF
j_call: TRBJ1-2; v_call: TRBV5-4; cdr3_aa: ASSQNRGWVYGYT
j_call: TRBJ2-3; v_call: TRBV21-1; cdr3_aa: ASSTLAGGPRDTQY
j_call: TRBJ2-1; v_call: TRBV4-3; cdr3_aa: ASSQDRPNEQF
j_call: TRBJ2-3; v_call: TRBV7-3; cdr3_aa: ASSQTPDTQY
j_call: TRBJ2-7; v_call: TRBV11-1; cdr3_aa: ASSPPQVQVSYEQY
j_call: TRBJ2-5; v_call: TRBV4-2; cdr3_aa: ASSQVAGERETQY
j_call: TRBJ2-6; v_call: TRBV4-1; cdr3_aa: ASSHGLAGPSGANVLT
j_call: TRBJ1-2; v_call: TRBV19; cdr3_aa: ASSPTGFYGYT
j_call: TRBJ1-5; v_call: TRBV28; cdr3_aa: ASTRQGQPQH
j_call: TRBJ2-7; v_call: TRBV19; cdr3_aa: ASSMVEGKFEQY
j_call: TRBJ1-1; v_call: TRBV6-1; cdr3_aa: ASRGTEAF
j_call: TRBJ1-1; v_call: TRBV28; cdr3_aa: ASSSPGLTGNTEAF
j_call: TRBJ1-1; v_call: TRBV6-5; cdr3_aa: ASSYLPGGGTEAF
j_call: TRBJ1-1; v_call: TRBV4-3; cdr3_aa: ASSQDKRVPEAF
j_call: TRBJ1-2; v_call: TRBV5-1; cdr3_aa: ASSLDPNYGYT
j_call: TRBJ1-1; v_call: TRBV28; cdr3_aa: ASKTSNTEAF
j_call: TRBJ1-4; v_call: TRBV9; cdr3_aa: ASSVGVGGNEKLF
j_call: TRBJ1-5; v_call: TRBV6-1; cdr3_aa: ASSAQGTYQPQH